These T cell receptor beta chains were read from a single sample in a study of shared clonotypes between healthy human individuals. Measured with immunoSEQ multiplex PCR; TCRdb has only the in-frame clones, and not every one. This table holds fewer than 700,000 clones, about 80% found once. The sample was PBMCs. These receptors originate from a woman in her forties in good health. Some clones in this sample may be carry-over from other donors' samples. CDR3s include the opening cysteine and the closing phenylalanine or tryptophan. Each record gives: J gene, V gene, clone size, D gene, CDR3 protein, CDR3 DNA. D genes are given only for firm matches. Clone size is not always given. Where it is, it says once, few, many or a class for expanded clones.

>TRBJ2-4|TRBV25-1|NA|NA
CASSEYSPGNIQYF
TGTGCCAGCAGTGAATACTCGCCGGGAAACATTCAGTACTTC
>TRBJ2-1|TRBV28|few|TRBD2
CASSLWTAGGKHEQFF
TGTGCCAGCAGTTTATGGACAGCGGGAGGGAAGCATGAGCAGTTCTTC
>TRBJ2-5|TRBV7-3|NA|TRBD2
CASSPGLAEFSTQYF
TGTGCCAGCAGCCCCGGACTAGCGGAGTTTTCGACCCAGTACTTC
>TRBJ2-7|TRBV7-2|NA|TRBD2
CASSPRLAGSYEQYF
TGTGCCAGCAGCCCGAGACTAGCGGGGTCCTACGAGCAGTACTTC
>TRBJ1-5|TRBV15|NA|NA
CATSRTDRNQPQHF
TGTGCCACCAGCAGGACAGACCGGAATCAGCCCCAGCATTTT
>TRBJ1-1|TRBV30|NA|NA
CAWSAGIPEAFF
TGTGCCTGGAGTGCAGGGATACCTGAAGCTTTCTTT
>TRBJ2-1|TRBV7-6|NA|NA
CASSRSQGDEQFF
TGTGCCAGCAGCCGAAGCCAGGGAGATGAGCAGTTCTTC
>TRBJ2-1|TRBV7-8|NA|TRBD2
CASSLVGTIRVGQFF
TGTGCCAGCAGCTTAGTTGGGACTATACGGGTCGGGCAGTTCTTC
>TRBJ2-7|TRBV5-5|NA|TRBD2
CASSAREGRYEQYF
TGTGCCAGCAGCGCCAGGGAGGGGCGCTACGAGCAGTACTTC
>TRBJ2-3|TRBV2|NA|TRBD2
CASSWTRISDTQYF
TGTGCCAGCAGCTGGACTAGAATATCAGATACGCAGTATTTT
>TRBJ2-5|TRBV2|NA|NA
CASTGGSQETQYF
TGTGCCAGCACTGGTGGCAGCCAAGAGACCCAGTACTTC
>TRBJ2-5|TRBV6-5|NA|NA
CASSSPSDRRESSQYF
TGTGCCAGCAGTTCCCCTTCAGACAGGCGGGAGTCTTCCCAGTACTTC
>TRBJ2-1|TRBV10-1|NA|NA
CASSEFGRDEQFF
TGCGCCAGCAGTGAGTTCGGACGCGATGAGCAGTTCTTC
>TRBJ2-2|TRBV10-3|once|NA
CAIGPGSGELFF
TGTGCCATCGGTCCAGGGTCCGGGGAGCTGTTTTTT
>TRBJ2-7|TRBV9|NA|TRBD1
CASSAEDRGYEQYF
TGTGCCAGCAGCGCAGAGGACAGGGGCTACGAGCAGTACTTC
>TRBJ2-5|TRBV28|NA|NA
CASSLTQETQYF
TGTGCCAGCAGTCTGACTCAAGAGACCCAGTACTTC
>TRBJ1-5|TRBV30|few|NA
CAWSGGGNQPQHF
TGTGCCTGGAGTGGCGGGGGCAATCAGCCCCAGCATTTT
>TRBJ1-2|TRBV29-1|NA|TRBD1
CSGTDRAYGYTF
TGCAGCGGAACGGACAGGGCCTATGGCTACACCTTC
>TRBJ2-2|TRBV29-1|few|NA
CSVGTGYRNTGELFF
TGCAGCGTGGGGACCGGGTACAGGAACACCGGGGAGCTGTTTTTT
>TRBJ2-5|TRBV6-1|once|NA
CASSEIGPGVVQETQYF
TGTGCCAGCAGTGAAATCGGCCCTGGAGTAGTCCAAGAGACCCAGTACTTC
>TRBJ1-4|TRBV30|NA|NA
CAWSGGQVREKLFF
TGTGCCTGGAGTGGGGGTCAGGTTCGGGAAAAACTGTTTTTT
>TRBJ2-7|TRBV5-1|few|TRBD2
CASSTTSASTYEQYF
TGCGCCAGCAGCACAACTAGCGCGTCGACCTACGAGCAGTACTTC
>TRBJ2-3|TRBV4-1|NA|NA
CASSPRPGLTGDTQYF
TGCGCCAGCAGCCCGAGACCGGGCCTTACCGGAGATACGCAGTATTTT
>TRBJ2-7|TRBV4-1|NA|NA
CASSQVMDEQYF
TGCGCCAGCAGCCAAGTGATGGACGAGCAGTACTTC
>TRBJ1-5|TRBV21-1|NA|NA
CASSKGSPNQPQHF
TGTGCCAGCAGCAAAGGTAGTCCCAATCAGCCCCAGCATTTT
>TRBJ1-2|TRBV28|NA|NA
CASSLVDRDLYGYTF
TGTGCCAGCAGTTTGGTTGACAGAGACCTCTATGGCTACACCTTC
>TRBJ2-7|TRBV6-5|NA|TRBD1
CASSSQGARAYEQYF
TGTGCCAGCAGTAGCCAGGGGGCCCGCGCCTACGAGCAGTACTTC
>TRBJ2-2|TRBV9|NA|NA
CASSVRGRGTGELFF
TGTGCCAGCAGCGTAAGAGGGAGAGGGACCGGGGAGCTGTTTTTT
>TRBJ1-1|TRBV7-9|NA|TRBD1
CASSPRAGQGITEAFF
TGTGCCAGCAGCCCCAGAGCGGGACAGGGGATAACTGAAGCTTTCTTT
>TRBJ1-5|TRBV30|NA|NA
CAWSVGEVNQPQHF
TGTGCCTGGAGTGTAGGGGAAGTTAATCAGCCCCAGCATTTT
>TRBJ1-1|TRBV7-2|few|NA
CASSSYNTEAFF
TGTGCCAGCAGCTCCTATAACACTGAAGCTTTCTTT
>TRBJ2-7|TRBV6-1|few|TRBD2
CASGRTSSYEQYF
TGTGCCAGCGGCCGGACTAGCAGCTACGAGCAGTACTTC
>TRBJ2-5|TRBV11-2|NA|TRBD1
CASSLVGRTGTPQETQYF
TGTGCCAGCAGCTTAGTAGGCCGGACAGGAACCCCCCAAGAGACCCAGTACTTC
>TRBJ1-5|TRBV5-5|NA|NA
CASSLVGSGQPQHF
TGTGCCAGCAGCTTGGTGGGGAGTGGTCAGCCCCAGCATTTT
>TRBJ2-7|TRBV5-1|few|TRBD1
CASSIGTGDEQYF
TGCGCCAGCAGCATAGGGACAGGGGACGAGCAGTACTTC
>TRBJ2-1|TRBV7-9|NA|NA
CASSSLRGLPPNEQFF
TGTGCCAGCAGCTCGCTCCGCGGGTTGCCTCCAAATGAGCAGTTCTTC
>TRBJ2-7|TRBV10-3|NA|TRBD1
CAITGTGGTGEQYF
TGTGCCATCACCGGGACAGGGGGGACGGGCGAGCAGTACTTC
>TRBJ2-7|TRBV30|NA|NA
CAWSAPDEQYF
TGTGCCTGGAGCGCGCCGGACGAGCAGTACTTC
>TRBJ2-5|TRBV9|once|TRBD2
CASSVEGLAGEETQYF
TGTGCCAGCAGCGTAGAAGGACTAGCGGGAGAAGAGACCCAGTACTTC
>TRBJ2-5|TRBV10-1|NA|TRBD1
CASSGTGGRGTQYF
TGCGCCAGCAGTGGGACAGGGGGACGTGGGACCCAGTACTTC
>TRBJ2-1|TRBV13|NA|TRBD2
CASRRGGSYNEQFF
TGTGCCAGCAGGCGGGGGGGGTCCTACAATGAGCAGTTCTTC
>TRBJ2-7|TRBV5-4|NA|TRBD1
CASSTDQGATYEQYF
TGTGCCAGCAGCACTGACCAGGGGGCAACCTACGAGCAGTACTTC
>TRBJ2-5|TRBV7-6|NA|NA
CASSPTAYVMETQYF
TGTGCCAGCAGCCCTACCGCGTACGTGATGGAGACCCAGTACTTC
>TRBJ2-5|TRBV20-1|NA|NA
CSARTQETQYF
TGCAGTGCTAGAACACAAGAGACCCAGTACTTC
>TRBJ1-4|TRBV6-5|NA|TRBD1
CASRTTGVREKLFF
TGTGCCAGCAGGACGACAGGGGTTCGTGAAAAACTGTTTTTT
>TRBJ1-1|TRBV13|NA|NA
CASSLGTGGWTEAFF
TGTGCCAGCAGCTTGGGGACTGGGGGGTGGACTGAAGCTTTCTTT
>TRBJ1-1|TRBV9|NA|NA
CASSASPLARTEAFF
TGTGCCAGCAGCGCCTCTCCCCTAGCGCGCACTGAAGCTTTCTTT
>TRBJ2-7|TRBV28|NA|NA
CASSSSPHEQYF
TGTGCCAGCAGTTCCTCCCCCCACGAGCAGTACTTC
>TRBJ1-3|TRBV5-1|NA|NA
CASSLAQQGFSNTIYF
TGCGCCAGCAGCTTGGCCCAACAGGGTTTTTCAAACACCATATATTTT
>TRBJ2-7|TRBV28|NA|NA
CASSLVSRTYEQYF
TGTGCCAGCAGTTTAGTTTCGCGAACCTACGAGCAGTACTTC
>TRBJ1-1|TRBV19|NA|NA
CASSNVGGDTEAFF
TGTGCCAGTAGCAACGTGGGGGGTGACACTGAAGCTTTCTTT
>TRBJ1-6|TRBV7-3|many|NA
CASSLSSYNSPLHF
TGTGCCAGCAGCTTGAGCTCCTATAATTCACCCCTCCACTTT
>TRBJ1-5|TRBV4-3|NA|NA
CASSQDGQGGQPQHF
TGCGCCAGCAGCCAAGATGGGCAGGGTGGCCAGCCCCAGCATTTT
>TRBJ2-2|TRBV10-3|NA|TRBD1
CATQSGQGASGELFF
TGTGCCACCCAGTCGGGTCAGGGGGCTTCCGGGGAGCTGTTTTTT
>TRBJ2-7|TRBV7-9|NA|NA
CASSRRQGVLAGGSPEQYF
TGTGCCAGCAGCCGCCGACAGGGGGTATTGGCGGGAGGGTCCCCCGAGCAGTACTTC
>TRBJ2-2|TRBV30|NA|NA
CAWRAGTGELFF
TGTGCCTGGCGGGCTGGCACCGGGGAGCTGTTTTTT
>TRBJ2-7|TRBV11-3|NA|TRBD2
CASSSGGEQYF
TGTGCCAGCAGCTCGGGGGGCGAGCAGTACTTC
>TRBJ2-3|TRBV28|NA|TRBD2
CASSLPSGSTDTQYF
TGTGCCAGCAGTTTACCTAGCGGGAGCACAGATACGCAGTATTTT
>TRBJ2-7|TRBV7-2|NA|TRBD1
CASSDRTGGFYEQYF
TGTGCCAGCAGCGATCGGACAGGAGGTTTCTACGAGCAGTACTTC
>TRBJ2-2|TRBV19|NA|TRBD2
CASRLAGGPSTGELFF
TGTGCCAGCAGACTAGCGGGAGGGCCAAGCACCGGGGAGCTGTTTTTT